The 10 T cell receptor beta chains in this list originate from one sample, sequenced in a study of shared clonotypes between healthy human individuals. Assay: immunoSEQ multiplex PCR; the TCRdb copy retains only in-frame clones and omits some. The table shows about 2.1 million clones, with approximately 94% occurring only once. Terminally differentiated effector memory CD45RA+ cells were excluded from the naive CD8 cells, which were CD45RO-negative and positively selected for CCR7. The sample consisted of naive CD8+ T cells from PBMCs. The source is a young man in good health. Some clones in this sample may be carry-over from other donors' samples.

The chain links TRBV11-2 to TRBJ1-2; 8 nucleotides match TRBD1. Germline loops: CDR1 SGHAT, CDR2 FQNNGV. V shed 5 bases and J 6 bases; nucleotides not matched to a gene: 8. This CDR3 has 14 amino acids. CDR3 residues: CASSQPGQVDGYTF. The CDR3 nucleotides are TGTGCCAGCAGCCAACCGGGACAGGTAGATGGCTACACCTTC.

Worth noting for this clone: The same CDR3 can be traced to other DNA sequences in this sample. The CDR3 is CSVLAGPYEQYF. The DNA for the CDR3 is TGCAGCGTACTAGCGGGTCCCTACGAGCAGTACTTC. The chain recombines TRBV29-1 with TRBJ2-7; 9 positions agree with TRBD2. Per the germline V gene, CDR1 is SQVTM and CDR2 is ANQGSEA. This CDR3 is built from 12 residues. V lost 6 bases and J lost 2; bases outside the gene matches: 2.

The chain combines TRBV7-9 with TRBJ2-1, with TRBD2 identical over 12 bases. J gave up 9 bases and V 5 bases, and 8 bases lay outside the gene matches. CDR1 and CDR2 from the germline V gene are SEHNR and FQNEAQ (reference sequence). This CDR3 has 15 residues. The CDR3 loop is CASSVTSGRFPEQFF. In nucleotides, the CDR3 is TGTGCCAGCAGCGTAACTAGCGGGAGGTTCCCTGAGCAGTTCTTC.

CDR3 in amino acids: CATTDSGANVLTF. CDR3 nucleotide sequence: TGTGCCACCACAGACTCTGGGGCCAACGTCCTGACTTTC. The rearrangement links TRBV6-1 to TRBJ2-6, with D uncertain. Germline CDR1 is MNHNS and CDR2 is SASEGT. The V end was cut by 10 bases, the J end by 0 bases, with 7 bases between. This CDR3 has 13 residues.

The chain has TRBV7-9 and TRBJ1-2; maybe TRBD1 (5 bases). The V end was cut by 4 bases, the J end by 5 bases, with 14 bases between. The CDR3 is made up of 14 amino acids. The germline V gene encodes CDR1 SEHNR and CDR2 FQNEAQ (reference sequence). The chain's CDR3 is CASSSIWTQYGYTF. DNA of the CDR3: TGTGCCAGCAGCTCTATCTGGACACAATATGGCTACACCTTC.

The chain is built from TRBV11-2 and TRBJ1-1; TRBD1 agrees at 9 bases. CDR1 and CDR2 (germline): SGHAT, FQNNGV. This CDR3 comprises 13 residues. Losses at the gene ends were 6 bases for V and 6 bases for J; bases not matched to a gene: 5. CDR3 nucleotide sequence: TGTGCCAGCAGTACGGACAGGGGCCCTGAAGCTTTCTTT. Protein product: CASSTDRGPEAFF.

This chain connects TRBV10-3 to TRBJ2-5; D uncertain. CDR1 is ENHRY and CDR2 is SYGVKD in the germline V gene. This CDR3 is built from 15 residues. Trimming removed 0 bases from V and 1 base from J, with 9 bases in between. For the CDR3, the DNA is TGTGCCATCAGTGAGTCTGTTGGCTTCCAAGAGACCCAGTACTTC. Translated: CAISESVGFQETQYF.

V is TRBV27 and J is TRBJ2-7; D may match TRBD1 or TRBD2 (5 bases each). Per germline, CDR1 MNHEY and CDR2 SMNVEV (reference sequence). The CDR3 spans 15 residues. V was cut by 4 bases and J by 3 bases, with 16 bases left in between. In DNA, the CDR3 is TGTGCCAGCAGTTCCCCGTCGGGACGAATCTACGAGCAGTACTTC. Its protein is CASSSPSGRIYEQYF.

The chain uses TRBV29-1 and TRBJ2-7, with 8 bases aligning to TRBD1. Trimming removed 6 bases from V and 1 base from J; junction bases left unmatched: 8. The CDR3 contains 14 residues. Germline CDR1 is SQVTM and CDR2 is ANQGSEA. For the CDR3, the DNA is TGCAGCGTCGCTGACAGGGGTGGATCCTACGAGCAGTACTTC. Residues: CSVADRGGSYEQYF.

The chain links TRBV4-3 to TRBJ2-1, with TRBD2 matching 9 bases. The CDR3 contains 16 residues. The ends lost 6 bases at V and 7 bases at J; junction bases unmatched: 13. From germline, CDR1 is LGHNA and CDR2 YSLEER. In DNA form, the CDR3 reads TGCGCCAGCAGGTTACGGGCTGGCGGGAGGGAAAATGAGCAGTTCTTC. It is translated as CASRLRAGGRENEQFF.